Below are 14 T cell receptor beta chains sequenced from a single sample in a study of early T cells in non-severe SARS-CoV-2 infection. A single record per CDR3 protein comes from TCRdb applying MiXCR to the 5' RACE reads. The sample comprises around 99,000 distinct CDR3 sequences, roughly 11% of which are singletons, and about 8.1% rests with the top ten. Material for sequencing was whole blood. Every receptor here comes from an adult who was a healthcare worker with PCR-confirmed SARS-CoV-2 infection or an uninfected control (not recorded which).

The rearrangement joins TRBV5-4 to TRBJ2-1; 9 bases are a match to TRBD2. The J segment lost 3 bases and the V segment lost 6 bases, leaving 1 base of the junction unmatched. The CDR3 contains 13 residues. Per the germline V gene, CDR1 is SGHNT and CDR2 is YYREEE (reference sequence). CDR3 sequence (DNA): TGTGCCAGCACTAGCGGGGTCTACAATGAGCAGTTCTTC. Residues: CASTSGVYNEQFF.

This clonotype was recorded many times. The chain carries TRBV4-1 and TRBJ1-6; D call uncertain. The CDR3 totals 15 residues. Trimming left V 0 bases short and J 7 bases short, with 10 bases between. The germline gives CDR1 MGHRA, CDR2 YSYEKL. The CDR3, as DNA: TGCGCCAGCAGCCAAGATCGTCAGCCCAATTCACCCCTCCACTTT. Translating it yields CASSQDRQPNSPLHF.

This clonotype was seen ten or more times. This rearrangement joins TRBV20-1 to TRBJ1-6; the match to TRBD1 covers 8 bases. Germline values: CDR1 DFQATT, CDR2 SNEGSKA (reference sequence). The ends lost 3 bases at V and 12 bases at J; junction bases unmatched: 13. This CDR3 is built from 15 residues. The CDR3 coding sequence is TGCAGTGCTAGGCCGACAGGGGCTATTCAAGAACCCCTCCACTTT. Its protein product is CSARPTGAIQEPLHF.

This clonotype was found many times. The CDR3 nucleotides are TGTGCCAGCTCTCCCGGGATCTCCTATGGCTACACCTTC. Translating it yields CASSPGISYGYTF. The chain employs TRBV18 and TRBJ1-2; D remains ambiguous. Trimming removed 6 bases from V and 4 bases from J, with 12 bases in between. The germline CDR1 and CDR2 sequences are KGHSH and LQKENI. The CDR3 consists of 13 residues.

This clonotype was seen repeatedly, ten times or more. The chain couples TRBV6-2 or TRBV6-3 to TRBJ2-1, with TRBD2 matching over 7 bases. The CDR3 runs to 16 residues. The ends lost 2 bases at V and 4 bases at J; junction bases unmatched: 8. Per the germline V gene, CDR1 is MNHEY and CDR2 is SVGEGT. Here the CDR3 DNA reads TGTGCCAGCAGTTACCCACCCCTAGCGGAGTACAATGAGCAGTTCTTC. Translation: CASSYPPLAEYNEQFF.

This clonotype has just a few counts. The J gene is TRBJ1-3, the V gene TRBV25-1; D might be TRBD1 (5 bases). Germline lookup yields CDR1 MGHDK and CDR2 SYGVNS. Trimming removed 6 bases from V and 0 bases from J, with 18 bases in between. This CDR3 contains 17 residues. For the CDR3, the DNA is TGTGCCAGCAGGAGGGGTGCGGCCGGAACCTCTGGAAACACCATATATTTT. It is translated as CASRRGAAGTSGNTIYF.

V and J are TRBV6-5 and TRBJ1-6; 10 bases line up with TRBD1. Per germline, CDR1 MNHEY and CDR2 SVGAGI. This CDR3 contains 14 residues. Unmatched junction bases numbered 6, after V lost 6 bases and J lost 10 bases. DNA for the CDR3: TGTGCCAGCAGCCAGACAGGGGGCGGGTCACCCCTCCACTTT. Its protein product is CASSQTGGGSPLHF.

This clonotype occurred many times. The CDR3 region is CASRPSDRAATNEQFF. CDR3 nucleotide sequence: TGTGCCAGCAGACCCTCCGACAGGGCTGCCACCAATGAGCAGTTCTTC. This chain uses TRBV7-6 with TRBJ2-1, with 7 nucleotides matching TRBD1. The CDR3 covers 16 residues. Germline V gene data show CDR1 as SGHVS and CDR2 as FNYEAQ. V lost 6 bases and J lost 6; bases outside the gene matches: 14.

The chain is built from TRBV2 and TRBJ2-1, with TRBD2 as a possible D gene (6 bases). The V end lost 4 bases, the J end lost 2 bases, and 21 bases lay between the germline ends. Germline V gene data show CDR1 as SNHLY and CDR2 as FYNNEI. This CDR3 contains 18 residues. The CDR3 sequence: CASSVRGSRTETYNEQFF. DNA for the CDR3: TGTGCCAGCAGTGTGCGGGGTAGCAGGACCGAAACCTACAATGAGCAGTTCTTC. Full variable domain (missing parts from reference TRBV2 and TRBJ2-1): EPEVTQTPSHQVTQMGQEVILRCVPISNHLYFYWYRQILGQKVEFLVSFYNNEISEKSEIFDDQFSVERPDGSNFTLKIRSTKLEDSAMYFCASSVRGSRTETYNEQFFGPGTRLTVL.

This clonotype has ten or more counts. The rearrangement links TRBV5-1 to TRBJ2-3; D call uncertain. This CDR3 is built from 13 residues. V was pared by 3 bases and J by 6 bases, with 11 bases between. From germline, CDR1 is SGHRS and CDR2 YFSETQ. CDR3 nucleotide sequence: TGCGCCAGCAGCTCCGGGCCGGAGGATACGCAGTATTTT. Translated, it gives CASSSGPEDTQYF.

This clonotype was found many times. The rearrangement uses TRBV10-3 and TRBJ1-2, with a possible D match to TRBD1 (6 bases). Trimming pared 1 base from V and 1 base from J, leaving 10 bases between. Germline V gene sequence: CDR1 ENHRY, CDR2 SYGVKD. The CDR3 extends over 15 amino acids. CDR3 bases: TGTGCCATCAGTGAGTTCCTAGGGGGTAACTATGGCTACACCTTC. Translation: CAISEFLGGNYGYTF.

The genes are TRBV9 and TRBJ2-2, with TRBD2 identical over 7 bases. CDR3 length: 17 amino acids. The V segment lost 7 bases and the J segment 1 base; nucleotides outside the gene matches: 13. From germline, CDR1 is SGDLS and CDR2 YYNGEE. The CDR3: CASSGGALAGNTGELFF. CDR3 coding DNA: TGTGCCAGCTCGGGGGGAGCTTTGGCGGGGAACACCGGGGAGCTGTTTTTT.

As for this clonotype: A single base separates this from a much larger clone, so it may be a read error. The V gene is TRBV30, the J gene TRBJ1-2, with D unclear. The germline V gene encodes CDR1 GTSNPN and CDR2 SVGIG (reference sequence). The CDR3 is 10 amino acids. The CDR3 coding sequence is TGTGTCTGGATGGAAGGCGGCTACACCTTC. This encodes CVWMEGGYTF.

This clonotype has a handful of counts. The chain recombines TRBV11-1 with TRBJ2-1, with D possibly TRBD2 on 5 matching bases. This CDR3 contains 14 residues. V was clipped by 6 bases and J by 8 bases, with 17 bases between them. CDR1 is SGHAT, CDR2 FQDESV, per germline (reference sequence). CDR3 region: CASSFTGLLDEQFF. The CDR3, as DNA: TGTGCCAGCAGTTTTACCGGACTCCTCGATGAGCAGTTCTTC.